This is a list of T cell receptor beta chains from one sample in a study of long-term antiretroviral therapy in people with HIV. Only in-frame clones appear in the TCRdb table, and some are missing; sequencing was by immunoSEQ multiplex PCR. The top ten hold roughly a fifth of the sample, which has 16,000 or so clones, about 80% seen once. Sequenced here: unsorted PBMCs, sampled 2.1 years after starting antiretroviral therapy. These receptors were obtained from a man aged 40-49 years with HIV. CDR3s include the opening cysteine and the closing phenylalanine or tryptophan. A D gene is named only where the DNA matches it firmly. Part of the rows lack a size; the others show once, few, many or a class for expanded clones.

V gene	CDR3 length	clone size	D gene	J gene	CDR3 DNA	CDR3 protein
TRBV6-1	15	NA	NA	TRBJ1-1	TGTGCCAGCAGTTCGGCCGGGGCGATGAACACTGAAGCTTTCTTT	CASSSAGAMNTEAFF
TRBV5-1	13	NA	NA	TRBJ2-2	TGCGCCAGCATGGTAGAGAACACCGGGGAGCTGTTTTTT	CASMVENTGELFF
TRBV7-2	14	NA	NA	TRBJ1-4	TGTGCCAGCAGGGGGCAGGGCGGTAATGAAAAACTGTTTTTT	CASRGQGGNEKLFF
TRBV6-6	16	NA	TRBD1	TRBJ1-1	TGTGCCAGCAGTACCACCTTTGGGACAGCTTCGGCTGAAGCTTTCTTT	CASSTTFGTASAEAFF
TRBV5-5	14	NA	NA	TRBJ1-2	TGTGCCAGCAGCTTGGGCCCAGGGACGGGCGGCTACACCTTC	CASSLGPGTGGYTF
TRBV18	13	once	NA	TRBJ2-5	TGTGCCAGCTCTCGGGACTTCCAAGAGACCCAGTACTTC	CASSRDFQETQYF
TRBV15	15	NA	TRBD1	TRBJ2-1	TGTGCCACCAGCACAAGAACAGGGGGCTACAATGAGCAGTTCTTC	CATSTRTGGYNEQFF
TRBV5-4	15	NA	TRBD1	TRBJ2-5	TGTGCCAGCAGCTGGGACAGGGCGTACCAAGAGACCCAGTACTTC	CASSWDRAYQETQYF
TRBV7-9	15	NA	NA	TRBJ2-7	TGTGCCAGCAGCTTATCAACGGGGGGCCCTTACGAGCAGTACTTC	CASSLSTGGPYEQYF
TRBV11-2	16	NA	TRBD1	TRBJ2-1	TGTGCCAGCAGCTTCCCCCTCAGGACAGGAAAGAATGAGCAGTTCTTC	CASSFPLRTGKNEQFF
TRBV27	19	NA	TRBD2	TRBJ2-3	TGTGCCAGCAGCCCCGGACTAGCGGGGGGTGCCGGGCGGCTAGATACGCAGTATTTT	CASSPGLAGGAGRLDTQYF
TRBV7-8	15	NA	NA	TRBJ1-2	TGTGCCAGCAGCTTAGCGGGGGACGAGGGCTATGGCTACACCTTC	CASSLAGDEGYGYTF
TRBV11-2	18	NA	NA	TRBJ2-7	TGTGCCAGCAGCTTAGTGGATTTCGCAGGCCCGACCCCCTACGAGCAGTACTTC	CASSLVDFAGPTPYEQYF
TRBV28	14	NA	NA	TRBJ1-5	TGTGCCAGCGGGAATTGGGATAGCTATCAGCCCCAGCATTTT	CASGNWDSYQPQHF
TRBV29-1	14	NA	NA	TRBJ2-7	TGCAGCGTTGAGGATGCAGGGGTGCCCTACGAGCAGTACTTC	CSVEDAGVPYEQYF
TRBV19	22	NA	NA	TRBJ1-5	TGTGCCAGTAGTATAGATCTTGAGGGGCCTCCCAAGCAACTTGAGAGCAATCAGCCCCAGCATTTT	CASSIDLEGPPKQLESNQPQHF
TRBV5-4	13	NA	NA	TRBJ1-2	TGTGCCAGCAGCTTGGAGGGGGTCTATGGCTACACCTTC	CASSLEGVYGYTF
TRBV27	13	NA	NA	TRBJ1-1	TGTGCCAGCCGTCGAGGGTCCAACACTGAAGCTTTCTTT	CASRRGSNTEAFF
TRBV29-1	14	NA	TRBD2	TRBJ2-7	TGCAGCGTGGGGGGACTAGCGGGGGCCTACGAGCAGTACTTC	CSVGGLAGAYEQYF
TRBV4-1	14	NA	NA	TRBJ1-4	TGCGCCAGCAGCCAAGGTCCTTTAAATGAAAAACTGTTTTTT	CASSQGPLNEKLFF
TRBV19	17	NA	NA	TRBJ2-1	TGTGCCAGTAGTACCCTGACAGGACACAAAACACGCAATGAGCAGTTCTTC	CASSTLTGHKTRNEQFF
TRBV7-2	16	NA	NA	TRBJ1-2	TGTGCCAGCAGCTTAGGTCACAGGGCCCCAATTTGGGGCTACACCTTC	CASSLGHRAPIWGYTF
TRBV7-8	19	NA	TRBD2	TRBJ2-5	TGTGCCAGCAGCTTAGGAGGACTAGCGGGGGAACTACTCCAAGAGACCCAGTACTTC	CASSLGGLAGELLQETQYF
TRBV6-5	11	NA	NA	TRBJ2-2	TGTGCCAGCAGGAAGACCGGGGAGCTGTTTTTT	CASRKTGELFF
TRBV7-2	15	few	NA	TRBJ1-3	TGTGCCAGCAGCTCTCAGAGGATTTCTGGAAACACCATATATTTT	CASSSQRISGNTIYF
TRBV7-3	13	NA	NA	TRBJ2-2	TGTGCCAGCAGCTTAGAAGAAACCGGGGAGCTGTTTTTT	CASSLEETGELFF
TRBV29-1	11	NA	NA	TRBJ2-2	TGCAGCGCGGATAGCAGCGGGGAGCTGTTTTTT	CSADSSGELFF
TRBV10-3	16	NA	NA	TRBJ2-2	TGTGCCATCAGTGCCCCCGGGGCGGGGAACACCGGGGAGCTGTTTTTT	CAISAPGAGNTGELFF
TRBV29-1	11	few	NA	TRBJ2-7	TGCAGCGGTAGAACAGGCTACGAGCAGTACTTC	CSGRTGYEQYF
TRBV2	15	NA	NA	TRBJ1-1	TGTGCCAGCAGGGCCGACAAATTTGAAGACACTGAAGCTTTCTTT	CASRADKFEDTEAFF